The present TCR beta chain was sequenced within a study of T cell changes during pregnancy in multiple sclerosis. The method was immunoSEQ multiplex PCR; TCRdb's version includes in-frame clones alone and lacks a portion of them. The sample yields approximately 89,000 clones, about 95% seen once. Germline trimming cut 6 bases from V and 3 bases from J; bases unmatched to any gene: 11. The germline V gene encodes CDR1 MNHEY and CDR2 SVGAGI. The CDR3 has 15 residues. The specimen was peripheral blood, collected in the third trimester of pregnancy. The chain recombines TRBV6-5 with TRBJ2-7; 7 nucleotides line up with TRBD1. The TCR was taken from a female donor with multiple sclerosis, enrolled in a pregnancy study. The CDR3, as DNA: TGTGCCAGCAGCCCTCCCCGACAGGGCCTCTACGAGCAGTACTTC. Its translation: CASSPPRQGLYEQYF.